The present TCR beta chain was sequenced within a study of alternative splicing in chronic myeloid leukemia remission (TCRdb year 2020). Describing the broader study: Remission specimens from the trials were collected at major or complete molecular response, at 12 or 24 months of TKI therapy. RNA sequencing was used to profile peripheral blood obtained from chronic-phase CML patients at diagnosis and at remission, and the resulting profiles were compared with those of healthy donors. The RESIST (imatinib), ENESTxtnd (nilotinib) and PINNACLE (nilotinib plus pegylated interferon) trials supplied under ten diagnostic specimens along with matched remission specimens. The median age was around 53 years at diagnosis and approximately 56 at remission, while healthy controls had a median age of about 40. For the trials, the diagnostic specimens consisted of total leukocytes from peripheral blood that had been collected in EDTA. Nine CML samples, seven diagnostic and two matched remission, were obtained from the French Persistem study. Female/male counts of 11/5 were recorded for diagnosis samples, 8/3 for remission samples and 2/4 for controls. Trizol was used to extract total RNA from peripheral blood mononuclear cells of diagnosis, remission and control samples. What the study reported, not specific to this receptor: Blood cell composition varied strongly between timepoints, moving from enrichment of myeloid progenitors at diagnosis to enrichment of mature lymphoid cells at remission. At remission, blood cell composition was found to be reconfigured to resemble that of lymphoid cell-enriched normal controls.

Concerning this clonotype: Which antigen it targets is not known.

The CDR3 covers 13 residues, taking in both the cysteine and the phenylalanine. Nucleotide data are not available. According to the germline V gene, CDR1 reads SGHVS and CDR2 reads FNYEAQ. The protocol used for the library was bulk RNA-seq. The TruSeq Stranded RNA sample prep kit was used to generate libraries of poly-A-enriched mRNA from an input of about 0.92 ug total RNA. Paired-end sequencing was carried out on a HiSeq 2500, and each sample was sequenced in triplicate. A read length of 125 nucleotides per mate was used for RNA-seq. In the paper's pipeline: Reads were trimmed and aligned to hg38 with STAR v2.7, with quality control by FASTQC, RSeQC and multiqc. Salmon 0.14.1 was used to quantify gene expression levels as transcripts per million (TPM). Principal component analysis suggested that trial, library batch, sequencing batch, treatment regimen and sex did not drive transcriptomic profiles. The reads went through TCRdb reprocessing, and each CDR3 protein sequence gets one entry with no DNA. The V and J calls here are based on TCRdb, not the publication. A total of about 220 distinct CDR3 sequences appear in this sample, roughly 93% of them only once. The top ten clones comprise roughly 38% of the sample.

The time point label, read with the paper, signifies: major or complete molecular response after front-line TKI therapy. Some 17 CML patients were included in the patient cohort, and matched post-remission samples were retrieved for a subset of these patients. The rearranged chain carries TRBV7-6 and TRBJ2-7; TCRdb's D gene call, TRBD1, goes unchecked for lack of DNA. The sequencing here drew on PBMCs or total blood leukocytes (not recorded which), taken during remission. This receptor was identified in an adult with chronic myeloid leukemia. The CDR3 protein is CASSSGQDYEQYF.